What follows are 14 T cell receptor beta chains derived from one specimen sequenced in a study of Tregs in tolerant kidney transplant recipients (dated by TCRdb to between 2019 and 2020). Receptor amplification or capture employed the immunoSEQ multiplex PCR assay. In TCRdb, the immuneACCESS table is reduced to in-frame sequences with V and J assigned. These tables do not hold every clone; where another copy was compared, an unresolved V gene accounts for under half, and the others remain unexplained. The table of this sample itemizes about 11,000 clones. The ten largest account for 20% to 30% of the sample. Related donors were used in the transplants with nonmyeloablative bone marrow transplantation, and mixed chimerism was transient in the human trials. Specimen: CD8+ T cells from blood (PBMCs), collected 24 months after the transplant. The receptors stem from a human patient who received a combined kidney and bone marrow transplant. It is possible that, after a transplant, some T cells come from the graft donor.

With respect to this clone: The CDR3 extends 3 residues past the end of the read, so its final part is completed from the germline J gene. V and J are TRBV5-4 and TRBJ2-7, with 11 bases identical to TRBD2. The CDR3 runs to 15 residues. Germline-derived CDR1 and CDR2 are SGHNT and YYREEE (reference sequence). V dropped 4 bases and J dropped 3; count of bases not matched to a gene: 6. CDR3 DNA, as far as it was read: TGTGCCAGCAGCGCCCGGACTAGCGGGCACTACGAG. Its translation: CASSARTSGHYE. The whole CDR3 sequence is CASSARTSGHYEQYF. The variable domain in full, completed from reference TRBV5-4 and TRBJ2-7, reads ETGVTQSPTHLIKTRGQQVTLRCSSQSGHNTVSWYQQALGQGPQFIFQYYREEENGRGNFPPRFSGLQFPNYSSELNVNALELDDSALYLCASSARTSGHYEQYFGPGTRLTVT.

This CDR3 reads CSVEDPPGEGETQYF. The CDR3 bases that were read are TGCAGCGTTGAAGATCCCCCGGGGGAGGGGGAGACC. This sequence joins TRBV29-1 and TRBJ2-5, with 7 bases fitting TRBD2. The read ends 3 residues shy of where the CDR3 ends; the end is completed using the germline J gene. Per the germline V gene, CDR1 is SQVTM and CDR2 is ANQGSEA. The CDR3 length is 15 residues. V lost 0 bases, J lost 5 bases, and 9 bases stayed unmatched.

With regard to this clone: The DNA ends 3 residues before the CDR3 does, and the rest of the CDR3 is filled in from the germline J gene. The chain links TRBV6-1 to TRBJ2-2, with D maybe TRBD2 (7 bases). CDR1 is MNHNS, CDR2 SASEGT, per germline. The CDR3 has 15 residues. V gave up 4 bases and J gave up 7 bases, with 16 bases separating them. The CDR3 loop is CASSGPAGAIGELFF. The sequenced CDR3 bases are TGTGCCAGCAGTGGGCCCGCGGGGGCGATCGGGGAG.

Concerning this clone itself: The CDR3 end is not reached by the read, which stops 3 residues before it; the germline J gene fills it in. The chain recombines TRBV4-1 with TRBJ2-7; D might be TRBD1 (5 bases). Germline-derived CDR1 and CDR2 are MGHRA and YSYEKL. V lost 0 bases and J 3 bases, leaving 12 bases between the germline ends. The CDR3 sequence is 15 residues long. Incomplete CDR3 DNA: TGCGCCAGCAGCCAAGATAGAACAGGCCACTACGAG. It specifies CASSQDRTGHYE. The complete CDR3 sequence is CASSQDRTGHYEQYF.

Worth noting for this clone: The read comes to an end 3 residues before the CDR3 does, leaving the germline J gene to fill in the end. V usage is TRBV4-1 and J usage is TRBJ1-5; weak D call: TRBD1 (5 bases). Germline-derived CDR1 and CDR2 are MGHRA and YSYEKL. V lost 3 bases and J lost 7, with 16 bases in between. The CDR3 loop spans 15 amino acids. The CDR3 bases that were read are TGCGCCAGCAGCCACATAGACGGGGGTCTGCAGCCC. It yields the protein CASSHIDGGLQP. The full-length CDR3 reads as CASSHIDGGLQPQHF.

Comments on this clone: The sequence runs out 3 residues before the end of the CDR3; the remainder is reconstructed from the germline J gene. The chain has TRBV29-1 and TRBJ2-7; maybe TRBD1 (5 bases). V was pared by 7 bases and J by 2 bases, with 15 bases between. The length of the CDR3 is 13 residues. CDR1 SQVTM and CDR2 ANQGSEA come from the germline V gene. CDR3 DNA, as far as it was read: TGCAGCGCCCTAGTGGGGCCGACCTACGAG. Translated, it gives CSALVGPTYE. The full CDR3 protein is CSALVGPTYEQYF.

Partial CDR3 DNA: TGTGCCAGTAGTTCCTCAGGTTTTGGGTACCAAGAGACC. It translates to CASSSSGFGYQET. The full-length CDR3 reads as CASSSSGFGYQETQYF. This rearrangement joins TRBV19 to TRBJ2-5; D remains ambiguous. From the germline J gene comes the end of the CDR3, since the read stops 3 residues before it. This CDR3 is built from 16 residues. V was clipped by 5 bases and J by 0 bases, with 16 bases between them. From germline, CDR1 is LNHDA and CDR2 SQIVND (reference sequence).

Notes on this clone: The sequence runs out 3 residues before the end of the CDR3; the remainder is reconstructed from the germline J gene. This chain connects TRBV19 to TRBJ2-5; 10 bases agree with TRBD2. CDR3 length equals 15 residues. The V gene end was trimmed by 6 bases and the J gene end by 4 bases; junction bases not matched to a gene: 8. CDR1 is LNHDA and CDR2 is SQIVND in the germline V gene (reference sequence). The CDR3 sequence is CASRRTSGTVETQYF. The covered CDR3 bases are TGTGCCAGTAGGCGCACTAGCGGGACCGTAGAGACC.

As to this clone: The CDR3 end lies 3 residues beyond the end of the read and is filled in from the germline J gene. This sequence joins TRBV5-5 and TRBJ1-1; D is possibly TRBD1 (6 bases). Germline CDR1 is SGHKS and CDR2 is YYEKEE (reference sequence). V was cut by 3 bases and J by 6 bases, with 18 bases left in between. There are 15 residues in the CDR3. CDR3 bases read: TGTGCCAGCAGCTGGACAGTTTCTCAAGGGTCTGAA. It specifies CASSWTVSQGSE. The CDR3, in full, reads CASSWTVSQGSEAFF.

Worth noting for this clone: The read halts 3 residues ahead of the CDR3 end, with the missing end drawn from the germline J gene. The V and J genes are TRBV5-5 and TRBJ2-7, with D perhaps TRBD1 (6 bases). This CDR3 is 12 amino acids long. Germline loops: CDR1 SGHKS, CDR2 YYEKEE (reference sequence). V lost 5 bases, J lost 2 bases, and 8 bases lay in between. CDR3 DNA (partial): TGTGCCAGCAGTAGACAGGCCTACGAG. This sequence encodes CASSRQAYE. The whole CDR3 sequence is CASSRQAYEQYF.

As concerns this clone: Germline is not matched at one junction end, which may reflect a read error. Sequencing ends 3 residues short of the CDR3 end; the germline J gene provides the rest. V gene TRBV4-2 combines with J gene TRBJ2-1; 12 positions agree with TRBD2. The CDR3 spans 16 residues. In germline, CDR1 is LGHNA, CDR2 YNFKEQ. CDR3 amino acids: CASSQGLAGFYNEQFF. The sequenced CDR3 bases are TGCGCCAGCAGCCAAGGACTAGCGGGATTCTACAATGAG.

A word on this clone: Read sequence stops 3 residues before the CDR3 end, and the germline J gene provides the missing end. The chain combines TRBV5-4 with TRBJ2-2; TRBD2 aligns across 16 bases. The germline V gene has CDR1 SGHNT and CDR2 YYREEE (reference sequence). There are 16 residues in the CDR3. V shed 3 bases and J 7 bases; nucleotides not matched to a gene: 3. CDR3 DNA (partial): TGTGCCAGCAGCTCGGGACTAGCGGGAGGGTTCGGGGAG. Translating gives CASSSGLAGGFGE. The CDR3 reads in full as CASSSGLAGGFGELFF.

In the case of this clone: With the read ending 3 residues before the CDR3 end, the germline J gene is used to fill in that end. The chain employs TRBV7-3 and TRBJ2-5; 8 bases fit TRBD1. Germline V gene lookup returns CDR1 SGHTA and CDR2 FQGTGA. The CDR3 sequence is 14 residues long. V shed 2 bases, J shed 5 bases, and the junction held 4 bases outside the gene matches. The CDR3 DNA, read in part, is TGTGCCAGCAGCTTACAGGGGGCTGGGGAGACC. This gives the protein CASSLQGAGET. In full, the CDR3 reads CASSLQGAGETQYF.

About this clone itself: The read comes to an end 3 residues before the CDR3 does, leaving the germline J gene to fill in the end. The chain uses TRBV10-3 and TRBJ2-7; D is possibly TRBD2 (5 bases). Germline V gene data show CDR1 as ENHRY and CDR2 as SYGVKD. The CDR3 is 14 amino acids. Trimming pared 5 bases from V and 1 base from J, leaving 12 bases between. CDR3 region: CAISPLGESYEQYF. Incomplete CDR3 DNA: TGTGCCATCAGTCCCCTCGGGGAGTCCTACGAG.